What follows are 9 T cell receptor beta chains derived from one specimen sequenced in a study of T-cell memory formation after mild COVID-19 (dated by TCRdb to the early 2020s). Library construction relied on 5' RACE. The reads were generated on an Illumina NovaSeq 6000. TCRdb reanalyzed the raw reads on its own, using fastp at Q25 for trimming and MiXCR for clone calling, and kept in-frame beta chains. Identical CDR3 protein sequences are pooled into one entry, listed with their most common genes and DNA. This sample lists about 400,000 distinct CDR3 sequences; more than 20% were detected once. The ten largest account for around 13% of the sample. The sequenced sample was PBMCs or a T cell subset sorted from them (not recorded which). These receptors were taken from an adult woman who had mild COVID-19 (a few samples of this study predate the infection). The sample titles of this study are shuffled in the database, so cell type and time point are left out; the donor was told from shared clones.

V usage is TRBV7-9 and J usage is TRBJ2-5, with D possibly being TRBD2 (5 bases). The V end was cut by 4 bases, the J end by 0 bases, with 9 bases between. CDR1 and CDR2 from the germline V gene are SEHNR and FQNEAQ (reference sequence). CDR3 length equals 14 residues. The CDR3 region has the DNA TGTGCCAGCAGCTCCGGGGTTTACCAAGAGACCCAGTACTTC. This gives the protein CASSSGVYQETQYF.

The chain is built from TRBV7-9 and TRBJ2-5, with D possibly TRBD1 on 6 matching bases. The CDR3 length is 13 residues. The V end was cut by 3 bases, the J end by 5 bases, with 10 bases between. Germline values: CDR1 SEHNR, CDR2 FQNEAQ (reference sequence). CDR3 sequence (DNA): TGTGCCAGCAGCTTTCCAGGGGTTGAGACCCAGTACTTC. Residues: CASSFPGVETQYF.

This clonotype was recorded many times. In nucleotides, the CDR3 is TGCAGTGCTAGACAATGGACTAGCGGGGAGCTGTTTTTT. It translates to CSARQWTSGELFF. This sequence joins TRBV20-1 and TRBJ2-2, with 7 bases that match TRBD2. CDR3 size: 13 residues. The V and J ends lost 2 bases and 7 bases, in that order; junction bases with no gene match: 4. Per germline, CDR1 DFQATT and CDR2 SNEGSKA (reference sequence).

This clonotype has only a few counts. The chain employs TRBV11-2 and TRBJ2-5; D unresolved. This CDR3 spans 15 amino acids. Trimming left V 1 base short and J 4 bases short, with 13 bases between. Germline V gene sequence: CDR1 SGHAT, CDR2 FQNNGV. The DNA for the CDR3 is TGTGCCAGCAGCTTAGGGGCACTCGGGTCAGAGACCCAGTACTTC. Translated, it gives CASSLGALGSETQYF. Together with reference TRBV11-2 and TRBJ2-5, the CDR3 gives the full variable domain: EAGVAQSPRYKIIEKRQSVAFWCNPISGHATLYWYQQILGQGPKLLIQFQNNGVVDDSQLPKDRFSAERLKGVDSTLKIQPAKLEDSAVYLCASSLGALGSETQYFGPGTRLLVL.

This clonotype was seen only a few times. This chain connects TRBV12-3 or TRBV12-4 to TRBJ1-1, with 7 bases lining up with TRBD1. V dropped 5 bases and J dropped 1; count of bases not matched to a gene: 7. This CDR3 is 15 amino acids long. CDR3 amino acids: CASSPTGTQNTEAFF. The CDR3 DNA is TGTGCCAGCAGTCCGACAGGGACGCAGAACACTGAAGCTTTCTTT.

This clonotype was observed a handful of times. J is TRBJ2-3 and V is TRBV7-3; perhaps D is TRBD1 or TRBD2 (5 bases each). This CDR3 contains 15 residues. Trimming pared 5 bases from V and 0 bases from J, leaving 12 bases between. Germline values: CDR1 SGHTA, CDR2 FQGTGA. The CDR3 DNA reads TGTGCCAGCAGCCAGGGAGTTACTAGCACAGATACGCAGTATTTT. It specifies CASSQGVTSTDTQYF.

This clonotype was detected a few times. This sequence joins TRBV24-1 and TRBJ1-1, with D hard to call. The germline gives CDR1 KGHDR, CDR2 SFDVKD. The CDR3 has 11 amino acids. V was clipped by 4 bases and J by 5 bases, with 4 bases between them. CDR3: CATSDGTEAFF. The CDR3 nucleotides are TGTGCCACCAGTGACGGGACTGAAGCTTTCTTT.

This chain connects TRBV12-3 or TRBV12-4 to TRBJ2-2; 11 nucleotides align to TRBD2. With V trimmed by 8 bases and J by 5 bases, 7 bases remained unmatched. The CDR3 runs 15 residues. CDR3 bases: TGTGCCAGCCGCCTAGCGGGAGGACAAACCGGGGAGCTGTTTTTT. Translating gives CASRLAGGQTGELFF.

The V call is TRBV5-1, the J call TRBJ2-1, with no clear D. Trimming shortened V by 1 base and J by 3 bases, and 8 bases separated the two germline ends. Looked up from germline, CDR1 is SGHRS and CDR2 is YFSETQ. The CDR3 has 14 residues. The CDR3 spells CASSLRVDYNEQFF. CDR3 in DNA: TGCGCCAGCAGCTTGCGAGTGGACTACAATGAGCAGTTCTTC. Drawing the rest from reference TRBV5-1 and TRBJ2-1, the complete variable domain is KAGVTQTPRYLIKTRGQQVTLSCSPISGHRSVSWYQQTPGQGLQFLFEYFSETQRNKGNFPGRFSGRQFSNSRSEMNVSTLELGDSALYLCASSLRVDYNEQFFGPGTRLTVL.